The 10 T cell receptor beta chains presented below share a single source sample, sequenced in a study of OX40 agonist ivuxolimab in advanced cancers. Libraries were prepared by immunoSEQ multiplex PCR; TCRdb keeps only in-frame clonotypes and omits some of them. The profile shows under 35,000 clones, 92% of them singletons. The sequences come from CD4+ or CD8+ T cells sorted from blood, collected in a trial of the OX40 agonist ivuxolimab. The origin of the receptors is an adult with an advanced solid tumor such as melanoma, head and neck, liver or kidney cancer.

The DNA of the CDR3 is TGTGCCAGCAGCAGCCGGGACGGCACCTACGAGCAGTACTTC. Translation gives CASSSRDGTYEQYF. This rearrangement joins TRBV13 to TRBJ2-5, with D possibly being TRBD1 or TRBD2 (5 bases each). The end of the DNA aligns better with TRBJ2-7, so the J call may be wrong. There are 14 residues in the CDR3. Germline assignment: CDR1 PRHDT and CDR2 FYEKMQ (reference sequence).

J is TRBJ2-7 and V is TRBV28, with TRBD1 as a possible D gene (6 bases). CDR1 and CDR2 from the germline V gene are MDHEN and SYDVKM. Trimming took 7 bases from V and 5 from J, leaving 21 bases between them. This CDR3 contains 15 residues. CDR3 sequence reads: CASKLDRGSVNEQYF. CDR3 bases: TGTGCCAGCAAATTAGATAGGGGGAGTGTGAACGAGCAGTACTTC.

The J gene is TRBJ2-7, the V gene TRBV11-2; 7 bases align to TRBD2. The CDR3 has 16 amino acids. The V gene end was trimmed by 0 bases and the J gene end by 2 bases; junction bases not matched to a gene: 7. Germline CDR1 reads SGHAT; CDR2 reads FQNNGV. The CDR3 sequence is CASSLDIRTSAYEQYF. CDR3 in DNA: TGTGCCAGCAGCTTAGATATCCGGACTAGTGCCTACGAGCAGTACTTC.

The chain is built from TRBV29-1 and TRBJ2-7, with D perhaps matching TRBD2 (6 bases). This CDR3 is 13 amino acids long. CDR1 SQVTM and CDR2 ANQGSEA come from the germline V gene. Trimming pared 7 bases from V and 1 base from J, leaving 14 bases between. CDR3 sequence: CSAKGGASYEQYF. The CDR3 nucleotides are TGCAGCGCCAAAGGAGGGGCATCCTACGAGCAGTACTTC.

This clone occurred once. The chain has TRBV9 and TRBJ2-1; D remains ambiguous. Trimming left V 2 bases short and J 5 bases short, with 5 bases between. The CDR3 runs to 12 residues. CDR1 is SGDLS and CDR2 is YYNGEE in the germline V gene. CDR3 loop: CASSVTDNEQFF. The CDR3 region has the DNA TGTGCCAGCAGCGTGACCGACAATGAGCAGTTCTTC.

V usage is TRBV11-1 and J usage is TRBJ2-3; no definite D call. Germline V gene sequence: CDR1 SGHAT, CDR2 FQDESV (reference sequence). The CDR3 covers 11 residues. The V end lost 5 bases, the J end lost 1 base, and 1 base lay between the germline ends. CDR3 sequence reads: CASSRTDTQYF. The CDR3 region has the DNA TGTGCCAGCAGCCGCACAGATACGCAGTATTTT.

The chain combines TRBV6-5 with TRBJ2-2; TRBD2 matches 9 bases. The V gene's germline CDR1 is MNHEY and CDR2 SVGAGI. The CDR3 covers 16 residues. J lost 5 bases, V lost 3 bases, and 7 bases had no gene match. CDR3 protein: CASSYGGRVLTGELFF. CDR3 nucleotide sequence: TGTGCCAGCAGTTATGGCGGGAGGGTTTTAACCGGGGAGCTGTTTTTT.

This sequence joins TRBV7-9 and TRBJ2-2, with 9 nucleotides matching TRBD1. V lost 5 bases, J lost 7 bases, and 2 bases stayed unmatched. CDR3 length: 13 residues. The germline V gene has CDR1 SEHNR and CDR2 FQNEAQ (reference sequence). The CDR3 loop is CASSRTGDGELFF. Here the CDR3 DNA reads TGTGCCAGCAGCCGGACAGGGGACGGGGAGCTGTTTTTT.

The rearrangement links TRBV5-6 to TRBJ2-2; 11 bases agree with TRBD2. This CDR3 contains 15 residues. Trimming cost V 4 bases and J 6 bases; bases outside gene matches: 5. In germline, CDR1 is SGHDT, CDR2 YYEEEE. CDR3 residues: CASSLLAGVSGELFF. For the CDR3, the DNA is TGTGCCAGCAGCCTACTAGCGGGAGTCTCCGGGGAGCTGTTTTTT.

This chain connects TRBV27 to TRBJ2-5, with D unclear. The V gene's germline CDR1 is MNHEY and CDR2 SMNVEV (reference sequence). The CDR3 consists of 13 residues. V shed 3 bases and J shed 5 bases, with 10 bases lying between them. The CDR3 DNA is TGTGCCAGCAGTTTCACGGCCTGGGAGACCCAGTACTTC. It translates to CASSFTAWETQYF.